These T cell receptor beta chains were read from a single sample in a study of T and B cells in COVID-19 patients. TCRdb analysed the multiplex PCR reads with MiXCR anew, one entry per CDR3 protein. The sample records about 4,800 distinct CDR3 sequences, roughly 33% being singletons. The sequencing input was blood. These receptors were obtained from a human donor who had recovered from COVID-19. CDR3s include the opening cysteine and the closing phenylalanine or tryptophan. The D gene is left open where the match is weak. Size tells how often a clone was seen (once, few, many) or the class of an expanded clone, and some rows leave it out.

clone size,D gene,V gene,J gene,CDR3 DNA,CDR3 protein
-,TRBD2,TRBV20-1,TRBJ2-7,TGCAGTGCTAACCGCGGGAGGACGTGGTCCTACGAGCAGTACTTC,CSANRGRTWSYEQYF
-,TRBD2,TRBV12-3/TRBV12-4,TRBJ2-7,TGTGCCAGCAGTTTAATTGGCGGGAGGAGGAACGAGCAGTACTTC,CASSLIGGRRNEQYF
few,-,TRBV27,TRBJ1-4,TGTGCCAGCAGCCGAACAGGGTCGGCTAATGAAAAACTGTTTTTT,CASSRTGSANEKLFF
few,TRBD2,TRBV28,TRBJ2-2,TGTGCCAGCAGGCTAGCGGGAGAGGTAACCGGGGAGCTGTTTTTT,CASRLAGEVTGELFF
once,TRBD2,TRBV20-1,TRBJ2-7,TGCAGTGCTAGCGGGGGGAGGGTTGTACACGAGCAGTACTTC,CSASGGRVVHEQYF
-,-,TRBV27,TRBJ2-1,TGTGCCAGCAGTTTATCCCGAAACAATGAGCAGTTCTTC,CASSLSRNNEQFF
few,-,TRBV24-1,TRBJ2-1,TGTGCCACCAGTGGTGGCAAACACCGGACAGAGCAGTTCTTC,CATSGGKHRTEQFF
few,-,TRBV29-1,TRBJ2-1,TGCAGCGGCACGCGGGGTAGCTCCTACAATGAGCAGTTCTTC,CSGTRGSSYNEQFF
few,-,TRBV6-2/TRBV6-3,TRBJ2-7,TGTGCCAGCAGTTGGGCCCGATACGAGCAGTACTTC,CASSWARYEQYF
-,-,TRBV12-3/TRBV12-4,TRBJ2-1,TGTGCCAGCAGCTTTGCACTGGGACTCACCGCTGCCTCTGAGCAGTTCTTC,CASSFALGLTAASEQFF
medium-sized,TRBD2,TRBV6-2/TRBV6-3,TRBJ2-3,TGTGCCAGCAGTTACTCGACTAGCGCAGATACGCAGTATTTT,CASSYSTSADTQYF
-,-,TRBV5-1,TRBJ1-3,TGCGCCAGCAGCTTGTGGTCTGGAAACACCATATATTTT,CASSLWSGNTIYF
-,TRBD1,TRBV12-3/TRBV12-4,TRBJ1-4,TGTGCCAGCAGTCTACCGGGACAGTCTAATGAAAAACTGTTTTTT,CASSLPGQSNEKLFF
-,-,TRBV6-5,TRBJ1-5,TGTGCCAGCAGTTATAACAGTAACAATCAGCCCCAGCATTTT,CASSYNSNNQPQHF
few,TRBD2,TRBV30,TRBJ2-1,TGTGCCTGGAGTCGACTAGCGGGACCCTACAATGAGCAGTTCTTC,CAWSRLAGPYNEQFF
few,-,TRBV27,TRBJ1-1,TGTGCCAGCAGTTTGCCCGGGAGAGAAGCTTTCTTT,CASSLPGREAFF
few,TRBD1,TRBV18,TRBJ1-2,TGTGCCAGCTCAAGACAGGGAGGAGGGTATGGCTACACCTTC,CASSRQGGGYGYTF
medium-sized,-,TRBV19,TRBJ2-3,TGTGCCAGTAGTAACAGGGGGAGGGGAGATACGCAGTATTTT,CASSNRGRGDTQYF
few,TRBD1,TRBV27,TRBJ1-4,TGTGCCAGCAGTCTAACGAGGACAGGGGGCTTGCCTAATGAAAAACTGTTTTTT,CASSLTRTGGLPNEKLFF
medium-sized,TRBD2,TRBV19,TRBJ2-2,TGTGCCAGTAGTGGGGGGGGGGCCGGGGAGCTGTTTTTT,CASSGGGAGELFF
few,-,TRBV12-3/TRBV12-4,TRBJ1-6,TGTGCCAGCAGCGAAATTCATTGGAATTCACCCCTCCACTTT,CASSEIHWNSPLHF
few,-,TRBV30,TRBJ1-1,TGTGCCGGTGGAGTGTGGGCCTCTGAAGCTTTCTTT,CAGGVWASEAFF
medium-sized,-,TRBV15,TRBJ2-3,TGTGCCACCAGCCGTGAGGTAAGGCGCACAGATACGCAGTATTTT,CATSREVRRTDTQYF
-,-,TRBV5-4,TRBJ1-2,TGTGCCAGCAGCTTAGGCGGACAGCACTATGGCTACACCTTC,CASSLGGQHYGYTF
-,-,TRBV19,TRBJ1-1,TGTGCCTTACGAGGCGGAGCAATGAACACTGAAGCTTTCTTT,CALRGGAMNTEAFF
-,TRBD2,TRBV6-2/TRBV6-3,TRBJ2-1,TGTGCCAGCAGCTCTATTGGACTAGCGGGAGGGGAGCAGTTCTTC,CASSSIGLAGGEQFF
once,-,TRBV7-2,TRBJ1-5,TGTGCCAGCAGCTCCTTTGGGGGTAGTAGCAATCAGCCCCAGCATTTT,CASSSFGGSSNQPQHF
-,-,TRBV20-1,TRBJ2-5,TGCAGTGCTAGAGACGGGACTTCCCAAGAGACCCAGTACTTC,CSARDGTSQETQYF
-,-,TRBV7-2,TRBJ2-3,TGTGCCAGCAGCCAAGCCGACTCACCTCTGTATACGCAGTATTTT,CASSQADSPLYTQYF
-,TRBD2,TRBV12-3/TRBV12-4,TRBJ2-3,TGTGCCAGCAGTTGGCGGGAGTACACAGATACGCAGTATTTT,CASSWREYTDTQYF
-,-,TRBV30,TRBJ1-5,TGTGCCTGGCCCGGGACCGCTAGCAATCAGCCCCAGCATTTT,CAWPGTASNQPQHF
-,-,TRBV5-1,TRBJ1-1,TGCGCCAGCAGCTTACAGGGAATGAACACTGAAGCTTTCTTT,CASSLQGMNTEAFF
few,TRBD2,TRBV5-6,TRBJ2-1,TGTGCCAGCAGCTGGAGGCTAGCGGGAACTAGCTCCTACAATGAGCAGTTCTTC,CASSWRLAGTSSYNEQFF
-,TRBD1,TRBV10-3,TRBJ1-3,TGTGCCGCCGGCGGGCAGGGGGCGACTGGAAACACCATATATTTT,CAAGGQGATGNTIYF
few,TRBD2,TRBV6-1,TRBJ2-1,TGTGCCAGCAGTGGGACTAGCGGGGGCTCCTACAATGAGCAGTTCTTC,CASSGTSGGSYNEQFF
medium-sized,TRBD1,TRBV5-6,TRBJ2-3,TGTGCCAGCAGCCCAGGGGGCTACACAGATACGCAGTATTTT,CASSPGGYTDTQYF
once,TRBD1,TRBV27,TRBJ2-6,TGTGCCAGCAGTTTATTGGACAGGGCGCTCTCTGGGGCCAACGTCCTGACTTTC,CASSLLDRALSGANVLTF
-,-,TRBV12-3/TRBV12-4,TRBJ2-7,TGTGCCAGCAGTTTAAAGGGGCGAGGCTACGAGCAGTACTTC,CASSLKGRGYEQYF
few,TRBD1,TRBV18,TRBJ1-1,TGTGCCAGCTCACAACGGACAGGGGCCGCTTTCTTT,CASSQRTGAAFF
-,-,TRBV19,TRBJ1-1,TGTGCCACCTCCCAGGACTCAGGGCGCACTGAAGCTTTCTTT,CATSQDSGRTEAFF